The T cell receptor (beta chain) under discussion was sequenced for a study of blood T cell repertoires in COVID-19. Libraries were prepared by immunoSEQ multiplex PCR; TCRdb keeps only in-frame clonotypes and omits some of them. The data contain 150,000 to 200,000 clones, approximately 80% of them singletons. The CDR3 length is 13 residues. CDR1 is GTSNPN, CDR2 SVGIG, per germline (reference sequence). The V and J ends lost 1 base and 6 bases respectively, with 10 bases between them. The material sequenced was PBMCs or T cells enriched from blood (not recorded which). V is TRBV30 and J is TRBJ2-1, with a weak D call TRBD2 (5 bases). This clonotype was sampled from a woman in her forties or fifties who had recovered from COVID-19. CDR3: CAWSEVRVNEQFF. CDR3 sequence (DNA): TGTGCCTGGAGTGAAGTGAGGGTCAATGAGCAGTTCTTC. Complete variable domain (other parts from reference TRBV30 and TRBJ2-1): SQTIHQWPATLVQPVGSPLSLECTVEGTSNPNLYWYRQAAGRGLQLLFYSVGIGQISSEVPQNLSASRPQDRQFILSSKKLLLSDSGFYLCAWSEVRVNEQFFGPGTRLTVL.